In this sample, the clone carrying this T cell receptor beta chain turned up a few times. The sample is drawn from a study of blood T cell repertoires in COVID-19. Study as a whole: Nucleic acid was either cDNA or gDNA, and it came from T cells, B-cell-depleted T cells, or PBMCs.

V was pared by 1 base and J by 6 bases, with 9 bases of the junction left unmatched. The CDR3 spans 15 residues. Germline CDR1 reads LGHDT; CDR2 reads YNNKEL (reference sequence). As handled by the study authors: Estimation of nucleated cell counts was performed using reference gene primer amplification. TCRdb keeps only in-frame clones here, not all; method: immunoSEQ multiplex PCR. D and trimming come from the DNA, and the V and J calls and clone size come from that table. The sample lists 120,000 to 150,000 clones, over 70% occurring once. The chain joins TRBV3-1 (or the pseudogene TRBV3-2) to TRBJ2-7, with 7 bases matching TRBD2. The sequenced sample was peripheral blood. This TCR was sampled from a man aged 45-65 years with active or convalescent COVID-19. This CDR3 is CASSQAGGRAREQYF. Written as DNA, the CDR3 is TGTGCCAGCAGCCAAGCTGGCGGGAGAGCGCGCGAGCAGTACTTC.